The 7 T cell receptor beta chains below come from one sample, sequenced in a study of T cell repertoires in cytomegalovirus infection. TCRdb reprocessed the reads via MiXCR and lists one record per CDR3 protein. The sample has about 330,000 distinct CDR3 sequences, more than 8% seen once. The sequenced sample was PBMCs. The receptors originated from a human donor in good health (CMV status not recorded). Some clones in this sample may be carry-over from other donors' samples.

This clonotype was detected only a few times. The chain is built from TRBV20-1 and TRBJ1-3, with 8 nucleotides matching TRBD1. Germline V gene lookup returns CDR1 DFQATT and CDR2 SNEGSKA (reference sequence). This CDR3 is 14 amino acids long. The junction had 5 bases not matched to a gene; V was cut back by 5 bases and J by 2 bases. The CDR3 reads CSAGLQGAGNTIYF. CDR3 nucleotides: TGCAGTGCTGGCCTACAGGGGGCTGGAAACACCATATATTTT.

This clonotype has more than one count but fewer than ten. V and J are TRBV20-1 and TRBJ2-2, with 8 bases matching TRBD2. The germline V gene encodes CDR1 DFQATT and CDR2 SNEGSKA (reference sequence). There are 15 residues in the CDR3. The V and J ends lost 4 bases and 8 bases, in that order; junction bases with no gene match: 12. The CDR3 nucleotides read TGCAGTGCTACCCCCAGCGGGAGAGCTCTGGGGGAGCTGTTTTTT. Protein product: CSATPSGRALGELFF.

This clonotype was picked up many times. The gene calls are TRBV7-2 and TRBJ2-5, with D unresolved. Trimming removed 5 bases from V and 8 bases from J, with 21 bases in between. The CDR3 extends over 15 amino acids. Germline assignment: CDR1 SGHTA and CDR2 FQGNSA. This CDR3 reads CASSAGLVGPVTQYF. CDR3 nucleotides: TGTGCCAGCAGCGCCGGGCTGGTAGGCCCAGTCACCCAGTACTTC.

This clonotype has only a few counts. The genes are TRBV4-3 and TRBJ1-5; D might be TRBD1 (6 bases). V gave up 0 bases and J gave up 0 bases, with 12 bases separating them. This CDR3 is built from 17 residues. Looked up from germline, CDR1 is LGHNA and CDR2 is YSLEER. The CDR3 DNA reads TGCGCCAGCAGCCAAGAAGTGAGACAGGTTAGCAATCAGCCCCAGCATTTT. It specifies CASSQEVRQVSNQPQHF.

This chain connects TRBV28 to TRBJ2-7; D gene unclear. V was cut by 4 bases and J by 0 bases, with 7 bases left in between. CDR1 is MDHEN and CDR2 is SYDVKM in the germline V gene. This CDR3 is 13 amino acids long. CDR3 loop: CASSSAASYEQYF. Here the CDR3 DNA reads TGTGCCAGCAGTTCGGCAGCCTCCTACGAGCAGTACTTC.

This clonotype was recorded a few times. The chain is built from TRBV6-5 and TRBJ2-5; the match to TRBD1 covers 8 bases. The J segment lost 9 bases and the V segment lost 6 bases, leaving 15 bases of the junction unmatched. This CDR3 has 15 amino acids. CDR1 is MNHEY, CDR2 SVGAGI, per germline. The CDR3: CASSSEGRTGRSQYF. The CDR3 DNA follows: TGTGCCAGCAGCTCCGAGGGCAGGACAGGGAGGTCCCAGTACTTC.

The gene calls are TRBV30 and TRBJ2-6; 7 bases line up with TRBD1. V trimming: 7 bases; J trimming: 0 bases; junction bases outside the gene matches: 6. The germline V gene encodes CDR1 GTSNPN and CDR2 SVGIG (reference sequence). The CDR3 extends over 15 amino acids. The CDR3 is CAYPTGYSGANVLTF. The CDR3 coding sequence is TGTGCCTACCCGACAGGGTACTCTGGGGCCAACGTCCTGACTTTC.